The next 5 T cell receptor beta chains were all read from a single sample in a study of beta chain features in type 1 diabetes. The isolated RNA, all of it, was reverse transcribed, so expressed TCRB transcripts were what got sequenced. Sequenced by immunoSEQ multiplex PCR; TCRdb stores in-frame clones only, minus some. There are under 950,000 clones in the sample; 15% to 20% occur only once, and 0.02% to 0.03% lies in the top ten. The sequenced sample consisted of naive CD4+ T cells from blood. These receptors were obtained from a young woman in good health.

A few counts support this clone. The gene calls are TRBV7-2 and TRBJ1-2; 7 bases match TRBD1. The germline V gene encodes CDR1 SGHTA and CDR2 FQGNSA. J lost 1 base, V lost 5 bases, and 10 bases had no gene match. CDR3 size: 16 residues. The CDR3 spells CASSLNRDSFNYGYTF. CDR3 nucleotide sequence: TGTGCCAGCAGCCTGAACCGGGACAGCTTTAACTATGGCTACACCTTC.

The chain links TRBV18 to TRBJ2-7; D is possibly TRBD2 (6 bases). Looked up from germline, CDR1 is KGHSH and CDR2 is LQKENI. This CDR3 is built from 13 residues. Trimming removed 3 bases at V and 11 bases at J, with 17 bases between. CDR3 DNA sequence: TGTGCCAGCTCACCGTTCTTGGGGGGAGAGGAGTACTTC. The encoded protein is CASSPFLGGEEYF.

J is TRBJ1-1 and V is TRBV7-9, with TRBD1 as a possible D gene (6 bases). The CDR3 extends over 14 amino acids. CDR1 is SEHNR and CDR2 is FQNEAQ in the germline V gene (reference sequence). The V gene lost 5 bases and the J gene lost 4 bases, with 14 bases spanning the gap. The CDR3 nucleotides read TGTGCCAGCAGCATACAGGGAGGGGGCACTGAAGCTTTCTTT. Translated: CASSIQGGGTEAFF.

This chain connects TRBV23-1 to TRBJ1-4; possibly TRBD1 for D (5 bases). TRBV23-1 is an open reading frame, and its role is uncertain. The CDR3 contains 15 residues. The germline V and J ends were trimmed by 10 bases and 6 bases, with 21 bases remaining between them. CDR3 nucleotides: TGCGCCATCACATCAAACTACAGGAGGCATGAAAAACTGTTTTTT. Protein: CAITSNYRRHEKLFF.

This clone was recorded a few times. This sample also contains other DNA sequences that code for the same CDR3. V is TRBV18 and J is TRBJ2-5; D gene uncertain. Germline V gene sequence: CDR1 KGHSH, CDR2 LQKENI. The CDR3 has 13 amino acids. Trimming shortened V by 3 bases and J by 1 base, and 6 bases separated the two germline ends. As DNA, the CDR3 is TGTGCCAGCTCACCCCAAGCCCAAGAGACCCAGTACTTC. This sequence encodes CASSPQAQETQYF.